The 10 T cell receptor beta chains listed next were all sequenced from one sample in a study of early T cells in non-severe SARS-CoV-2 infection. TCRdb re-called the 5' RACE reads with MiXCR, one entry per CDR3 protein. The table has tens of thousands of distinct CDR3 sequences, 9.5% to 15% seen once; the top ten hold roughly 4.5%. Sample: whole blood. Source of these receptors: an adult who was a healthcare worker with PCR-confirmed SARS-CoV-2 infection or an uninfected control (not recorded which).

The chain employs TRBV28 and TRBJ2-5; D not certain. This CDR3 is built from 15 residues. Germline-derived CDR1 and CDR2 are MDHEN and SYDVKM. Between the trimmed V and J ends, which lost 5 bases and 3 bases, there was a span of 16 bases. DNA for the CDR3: TGTGCCAGCAGTCCTCTTGGCACCACTGAAGAGACCCAGTACTTC. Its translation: CASSPLGTTEETQYF. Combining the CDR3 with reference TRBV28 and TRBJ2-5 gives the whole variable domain DVKVTQSSRYLVKRTGEKVFLECVQDMDHENMFWYRQDPGLGLRLIYFSYDVKMKEKGDIPEGYSVSREKKERFSLILESASTNQTSMYLCASSPLGTTEETQYFGPGTRLLVL.

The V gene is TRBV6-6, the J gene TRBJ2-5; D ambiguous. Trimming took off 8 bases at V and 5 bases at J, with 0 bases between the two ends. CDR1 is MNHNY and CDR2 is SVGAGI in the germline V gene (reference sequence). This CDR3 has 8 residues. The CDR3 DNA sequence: TGTGCCAGCGAGACCCAGTACTTC. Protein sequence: CASETQYF.

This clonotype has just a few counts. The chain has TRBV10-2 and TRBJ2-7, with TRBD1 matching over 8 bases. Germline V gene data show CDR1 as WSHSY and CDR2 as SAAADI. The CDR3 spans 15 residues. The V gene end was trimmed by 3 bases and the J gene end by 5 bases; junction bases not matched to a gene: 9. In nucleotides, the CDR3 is TGCGCCAGCAGTGAAGAGACAGGGGTGAGAAACGAGCAGTACTTC. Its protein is CASSEETGVRNEQYF.

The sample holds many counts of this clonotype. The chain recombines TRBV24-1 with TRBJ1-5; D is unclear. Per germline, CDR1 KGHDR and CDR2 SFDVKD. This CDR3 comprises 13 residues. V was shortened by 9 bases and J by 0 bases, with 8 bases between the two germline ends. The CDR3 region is CATQGHSNQPQHF. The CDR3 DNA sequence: TGTGCCACCCAAGGGCATAGCAATCAGCCCCAGCATTTT.

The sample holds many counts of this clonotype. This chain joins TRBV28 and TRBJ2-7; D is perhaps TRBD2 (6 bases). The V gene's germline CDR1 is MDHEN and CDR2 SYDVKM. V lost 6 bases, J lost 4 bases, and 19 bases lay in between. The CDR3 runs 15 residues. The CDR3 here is CASSAQWGDGYEQYF. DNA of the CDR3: TGTGCCAGCAGCGCCCAGTGGGGGGACGGGTACGAGCAGTACTTC.

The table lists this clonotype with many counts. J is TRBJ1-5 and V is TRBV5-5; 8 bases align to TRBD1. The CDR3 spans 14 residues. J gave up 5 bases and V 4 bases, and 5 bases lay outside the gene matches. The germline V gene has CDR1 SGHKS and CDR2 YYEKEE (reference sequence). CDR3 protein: CASSRTGFDQPQHF. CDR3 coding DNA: TGTGCCAGCAGCCGGACAGGGTTCGATCAGCCCCAGCATTTT.

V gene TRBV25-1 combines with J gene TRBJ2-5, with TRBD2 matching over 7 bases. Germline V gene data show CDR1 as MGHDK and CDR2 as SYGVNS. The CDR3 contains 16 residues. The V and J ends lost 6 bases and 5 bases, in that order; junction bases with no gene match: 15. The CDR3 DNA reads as TGTGCCAGCAGCGTGGGAGGGACCGTGCGCGGGGAGACCCAGTACTTC. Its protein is CASSVGGTVRGETQYF.

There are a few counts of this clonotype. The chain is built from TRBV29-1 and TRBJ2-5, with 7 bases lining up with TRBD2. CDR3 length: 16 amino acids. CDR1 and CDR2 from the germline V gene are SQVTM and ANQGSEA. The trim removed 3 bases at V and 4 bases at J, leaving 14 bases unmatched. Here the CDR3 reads CSVDVPREGGRETQYF. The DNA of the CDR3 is TGCAGCGTTGATGTGCCCAGGGAGGGAGGAAGAGAGACCCAGTACTTC.

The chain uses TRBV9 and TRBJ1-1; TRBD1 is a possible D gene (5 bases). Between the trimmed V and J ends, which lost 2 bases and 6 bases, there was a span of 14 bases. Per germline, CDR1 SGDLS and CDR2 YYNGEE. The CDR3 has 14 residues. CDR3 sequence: CASSVGPPGAEAFF. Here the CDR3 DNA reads TGTGCCAGCAGCGTGGGACCTCCTGGGGCTGAAGCTTTCTTT.

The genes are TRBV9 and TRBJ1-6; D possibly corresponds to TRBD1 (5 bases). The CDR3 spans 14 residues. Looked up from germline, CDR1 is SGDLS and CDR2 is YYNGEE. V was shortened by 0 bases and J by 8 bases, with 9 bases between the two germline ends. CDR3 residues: CASSVDRKDSPLHF. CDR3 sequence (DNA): TGTGCCAGCAGCGTAGACAGGAAGGATTCACCCCTCCACTTT.